This record looks at one TCR beta chain sequence and its context. The primer mix had 60 Vbeta and 13 Jbeta primers. Assay: immunoSEQ multiplex PCR; the TCRdb copy retains only in-frame clones and omits some. The sample gives 140,000 or so clones, just over 65% of which show up once; around 6.3% is in the top ten. This sample is part of a study of cytomegalovirus exposure and HLA in healthy donors. The sequenced material came from PBMCs. The clonotype was recovered from a woman aged 60-70 years in good health and CMV-seronegative.

Here the CDR3 reads CASKPETGELFF. CDR3 bases: TGTGCCAGCAAACCGGAGACCGGGGAGCTGTTTTTT. This rearrangement joins TRBV7-3 to TRBJ2-2; D is ambiguous. Germline-derived CDR1 and CDR2 are SGHTA and FQGTGA. V shed 7 bases and J shed 5 bases, with 8 bases lying between them. This CDR3 comprises 12 residues.